These T cell receptor beta chains were read from a single sample in a study of CD8 T cells in Susac syndrome. TCRdb ran MiXCR on the immunoSEQ multiplex PCR reads and lists one entry per CDR3 protein. In the table there are 150,000 to 200,000 distinct CDR3 sequences, just under 95% of which are singletons. Sequenced sample: CD4+ T cells from PBMCs. These receptors came from a human donor in good health. CDR3s include the opening cysteine and the closing phenylalanine or tryptophan. The order of the fields is D gene, clone size, V gene, J gene, CDR3 DNA, CDR3 protein. D genes are given only for firm matches. Clone size appears in some rows only: once, few, many, or a class for an expanded clone.

>NA|NA|TRBV9|TRBJ2-3
TGTGCCAGCAGCGTAGGAGCGGGTCGCACAGATACGCAGTATTTT
CASSVGAGRTDTQYF
>NA|NA|TRBV20-1|TRBJ2-5
TGCAGTGCTCGCCGACGGCAAGAGACCCAGTACTTC
CSARRRQETQYF
>NA|NA|TRBV6-5|TRBJ2-1
TGTGCCAGCAGTTATCAGGGGGGGCAGTTCTTC
CASSYQGGQFF
>NA|NA|TRBV29-1|TRBJ1-1
TGCAGCGTTGTCCGGGGGCGAGGTGAAGCTTTCTTT
CSVVRGRGEAFF
>NA|once|TRBV7-2|TRBJ2-5
TGTGCCAGCCGCCCACCTAGGACGTACCAAGAGACCCAGTACTTC
CASRPPRTYQETQYF
>TRBD1|NA|TRBV3-1|TRBJ2-5
TGTGCCAGCAGCCCCCGGGACAGGGAGGAGACCCAGTACTTC
CASSPRDREETQYF
>NA|NA|TRBV10-3|TRBJ2-7
TGTGCCATCACCCGAGACACGTTATACGAGCAGTACTTC
CAITRDTLYEQYF
>NA|NA|TRBV29-1|TRBJ2-5
TGCAGCGGGGTAGGGGGGCGCCTGGAGACCCAGTACTTC
CSGVGGRLETQYF
>NA|NA|TRBV4-2|TRBJ2-2
TGTGCCAGCAGCCGAACACGGGACTGGACCAACACCGGGGAGCTGTTTTTT
CASSRTRDWTNTGELFF
>TRBD1|NA|TRBV20-1|TRBJ1-2
TGCAGTGCTACCCAAACTCAGGGGGTGGATGGCTACACCTTC
CSATQTQGVDGYTF
>TRBD2|NA|TRBV12-3/TRBV12-4|TRBJ2-7
TGTGCCAGCGAGGCGGGGGGCGGCCCGCGGACCTACGAGCAGTACTTC
CASEAGGGPRTYEQYF
>NA|once|TRBV20-1|TRBJ1-6
TGCAGTGCTAGAAGGGACACCAATTCACCCCTCCACTTT
CSARRDTNSPLHF
>NA|NA|TRBV6-2/TRBV6-3|TRBJ1-1
TGTGCCAGCATGTACCCCGGTAGGACTGAAGCTTTCTTT
CASMYPGRTEAFF
>NA|NA|TRBV23-1|TRBJ1-5
TGCGCCAGCAGTCAATCGGATAGGGAAATCAATCAGCCCCAGCATTTT
CASSQSDREINQPQHF
>TRBD1|NA|TRBV12-3/TRBV12-4|TRBJ1-2
TGTGCCAGCAGTTTGAGTCCGGGACAGGGCTATGGCTACACCTTC
CASSLSPGQGYGYTF
>NA|NA|TRBV20-1|TRBJ1-4
TGCAGTGCTAGAGATGGAACAGGAAGAGAAGAAAAACTGTTTTTT
CSARDGTGREEKLFF
>NA|NA|TRBV7-2|TRBJ2-6
TGTGCCCACCCGACGGGGTCATCTGGGGCCAACGTCCTGACTTTC
CAHPTGSSGANVLTF
>NA|NA|TRBV3-1|TRBJ1-5
TGTGCCAGCACCCTAGATCAGCCCCAGCATTTT
CASTLDQPQHF
>TRBD2|NA|TRBV20-1|TRBJ2-1
TGCAGTGCTAGGAGGACTAGCGGGGGGAACAATGAGCAGTTCTTC
CSARRTSGGNNEQFF
>TRBD1|NA|TRBV24-1|TRBJ2-1
TGTGCCACCAGTGATCCCGGGACAGGGTACAATGAGCAGTTCTTC
CATSDPGTGYNEQFF
>TRBD1|once|TRBV19|TRBJ1-2
TGTGCCAGTACCGGACAGGGAGAGGGCGGCTACACCTTC
CASTGQGEGGYTF
>TRBD1|NA|TRBV7-3|TRBJ2-1
TGTGCCAGCAGTCAAAGGGGGCCGGGACAGGGTAAAAATGAGCAGTTCTTC
CASSQRGPGQGKNEQFF
>NA|NA|TRBV20-1|TRBJ2-1
TGCAGTTACTCACGAACTCTTAGCGGTGGTGAGCAGTTCTTC
CSYSRTLSGGEQFF
>NA|NA|TRBV28|TRBJ2-2
TGTGCCAGCAGACCGGCGGGTCGAAACACCGGGGAGCTGTTTTTT
CASRPAGRNTGELFF
>NA|NA|TRBV27|TRBJ2-1
TGTGCCAGCAGGCCGGGGGACAGCTATGAGCAGTTCTTC
CASRPGDSYEQFF
>TRBD2|NA|TRBV18|TRBJ2-1
TGTGCCAGCTCACCCCAAGCGGGGGGCGTATACAATGAGCAGTTCTTC
CASSPQAGGVYNEQFF
>NA|NA|TRBV3-1|TRBJ2-7
TGTGCCAGCAGCCAAGTATGGGGCAGGAGCTCCTACGAGCAGTACTTC
CASSQVWGRSSYEQYF
>NA|NA|TRBV29-1|TRBJ2-3
TGCAGCGTTGCGGGGACATCCAGGGTACCAGATACGCAGTATTTT
CSVAGTSRVPDTQYF
>TRBD2|once|TRBV20-1|TRBJ2-5
TGCAGTGTCCAGACTAGCGGGAAGGGGACCCAGTACTTC
CSVQTSGKGTQYF
>NA|NA|TRBV6-6|TRBJ2-3
TGTGCCAGCAGTTACTCGAGGGGGGCAGATACGCAGTATTTT
CASSYSRGADTQYF
>NA|NA|TRBV10-3|TRBJ1-5
TGTGCCATAGCTTCGGTGGGTAGCAATCAGCCCCAGCATTTT
CAIASVGSNQPQHF
>TRBD2|once|TRBV6-2/TRBV6-3|TRBJ2-1
TGTGCCACGACTAGCGGGGGTTACAATGAGCAGTTCTTC
CATTSGGYNEQFF